These 2 T cell receptor beta chains were sequenced from one sample in a study of monozygotic twins with cystic fibrosis. Repertoires were generated with immunoSEQ multiplex PCR, while TCRdb's copy carries only in-frame clones and drops some. The sample has roughly 10,000 clones, over 95% seen once. Sequencing input: blood. Receptors originate from a boy younger than 18 with cystic fibrosis.

The chain uses TRBV9 and TRBJ2-2; the D gene could be TRBD1 or TRBD2 (5 bases each). Per the germline V gene, CDR1 is SGDLS and CDR2 is YYNGEE. Trimming left V 4 bases short and J 6 bases short, with 10 bases between. This CDR3 region has 13 residues. CDR3 sequence reads: CASSSTGPGELFF. The CDR3 coding sequence is TGTGCCAGCAGCTCCACGGGGCCCGGGGAGCTGTTTTTT.

Written as DNA, the CDR3 is TGTGCCAGCAGCTTTGTAAGAGATACGCAGTATTTT. It is translated as CASSFVRDTQYF. The chain has TRBV7-9 and TRBJ2-3; D unclear. The CDR3 is 12 residues long. The germline V gene has CDR1 SEHNR and CDR2 FQNEAQ (reference sequence). The V and J ends lost 3 bases and 5 bases respectively, with 6 bases between them.